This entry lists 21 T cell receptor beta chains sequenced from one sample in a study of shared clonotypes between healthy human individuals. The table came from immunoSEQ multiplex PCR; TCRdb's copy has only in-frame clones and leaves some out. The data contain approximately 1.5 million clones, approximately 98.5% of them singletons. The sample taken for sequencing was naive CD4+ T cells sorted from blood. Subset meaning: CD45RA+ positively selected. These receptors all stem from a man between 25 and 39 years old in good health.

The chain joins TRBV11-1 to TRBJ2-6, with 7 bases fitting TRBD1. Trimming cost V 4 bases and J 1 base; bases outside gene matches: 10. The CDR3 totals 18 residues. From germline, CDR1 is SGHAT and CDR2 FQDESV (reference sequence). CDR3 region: CASSSPRGGVSGANVLTF. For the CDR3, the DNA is TGTGCCAGCAGCTCCCCTCGAGGGGGCGTTTCTGGGGCCAACGTCCTGACTTTC. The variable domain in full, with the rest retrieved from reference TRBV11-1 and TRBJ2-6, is EAEVAQSPRYKITEKSQAVAFWCDPISGHATLYWYRQILGQGPELLVQFQDESVVDDSQLPKDRFSAERLKGVDSTLKIQPAELGDSAMYLCASSSPRGGVSGANVLTFGAGSRLTVL.

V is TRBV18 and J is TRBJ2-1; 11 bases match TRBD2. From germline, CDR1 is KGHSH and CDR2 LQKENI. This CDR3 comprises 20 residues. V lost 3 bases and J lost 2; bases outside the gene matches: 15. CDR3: CASSPVPGGNSGRAYNEQFF. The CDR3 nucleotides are TGTGCCAGCTCACCCGTCCCTGGGGGGAATAGCGGGAGGGCCTACAATGAGCAGTTCTTC.

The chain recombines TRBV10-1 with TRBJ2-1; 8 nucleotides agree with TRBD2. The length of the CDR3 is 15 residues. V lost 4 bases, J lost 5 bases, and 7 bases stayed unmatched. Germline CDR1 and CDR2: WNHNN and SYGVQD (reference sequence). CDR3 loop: CASSGRLAGNNEQFF. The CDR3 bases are TGCGCCAGCAGTGGAAGGCTAGCGGGCAACAATGAGCAGTTCTTC.

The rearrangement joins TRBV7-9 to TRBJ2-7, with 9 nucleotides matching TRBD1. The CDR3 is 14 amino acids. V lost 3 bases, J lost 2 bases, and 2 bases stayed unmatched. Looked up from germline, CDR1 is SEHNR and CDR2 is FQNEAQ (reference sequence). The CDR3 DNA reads TGTGCCAGCAGCTTGGGGACAGGGACCTACGAGCAGTACTTC. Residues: CASSLGTGTYEQYF.

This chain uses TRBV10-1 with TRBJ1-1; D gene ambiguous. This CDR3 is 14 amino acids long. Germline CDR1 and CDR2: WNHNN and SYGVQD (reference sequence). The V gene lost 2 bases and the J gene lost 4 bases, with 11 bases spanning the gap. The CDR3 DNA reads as TGCGCCAGCAGTGAGGCACGGGATCGCACTGAAGCTTTCTTT. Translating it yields CASSEARDRTEAFF.

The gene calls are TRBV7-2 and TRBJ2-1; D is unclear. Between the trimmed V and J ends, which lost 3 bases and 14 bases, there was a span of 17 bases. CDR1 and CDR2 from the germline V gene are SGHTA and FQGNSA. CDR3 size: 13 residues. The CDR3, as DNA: TGTGCCAGCAGCTTGGAAGCAGTGGCTGGAAAGTTCTTC. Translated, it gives CASSLEAVAGKFF.

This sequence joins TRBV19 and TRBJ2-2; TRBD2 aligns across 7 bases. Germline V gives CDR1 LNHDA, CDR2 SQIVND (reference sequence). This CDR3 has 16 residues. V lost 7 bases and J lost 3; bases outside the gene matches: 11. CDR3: CASNGAGSRDTGELFF. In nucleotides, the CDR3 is TGTGCCAGTAACGGAGCGGGATCTCGGGACACCGGGGAGCTGTTTTTT. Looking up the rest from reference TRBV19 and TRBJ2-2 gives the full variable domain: DGGITQSPKYLFRKEGQNVTLSCEQNLNHDAMYWYRQDPGQGLRLIYYSQIVNDFQKGDIAEGYSVSREKKESFPLTVTSAQKNPTAFYLCASNGAGSRDTGELFFGEGSRLTVL.

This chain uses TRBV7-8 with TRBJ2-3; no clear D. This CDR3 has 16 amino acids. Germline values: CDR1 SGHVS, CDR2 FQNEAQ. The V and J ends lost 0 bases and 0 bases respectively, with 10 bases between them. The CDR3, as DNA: TGTGCCAGCAGCTTAGCCGGCGGACGTAGCACAGATACGCAGTATTTT. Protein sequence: CASSLAGGRSTDTQYF.

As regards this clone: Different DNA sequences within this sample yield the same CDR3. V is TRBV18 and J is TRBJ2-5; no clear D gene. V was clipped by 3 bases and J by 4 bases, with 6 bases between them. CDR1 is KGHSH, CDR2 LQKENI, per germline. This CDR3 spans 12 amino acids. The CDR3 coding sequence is TGTGCCAGCTCACCTTCGGCAGAGACCCAGTACTTC. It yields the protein CASSPSAETQYF.

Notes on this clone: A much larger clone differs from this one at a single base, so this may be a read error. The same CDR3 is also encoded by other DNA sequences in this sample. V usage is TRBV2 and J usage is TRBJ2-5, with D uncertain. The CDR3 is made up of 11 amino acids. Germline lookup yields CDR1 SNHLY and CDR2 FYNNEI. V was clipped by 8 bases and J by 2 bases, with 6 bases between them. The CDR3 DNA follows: TGTGCCAGCTCCCCTCAAGAGACCCAGTACTTC. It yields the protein CASSPQETQYF.

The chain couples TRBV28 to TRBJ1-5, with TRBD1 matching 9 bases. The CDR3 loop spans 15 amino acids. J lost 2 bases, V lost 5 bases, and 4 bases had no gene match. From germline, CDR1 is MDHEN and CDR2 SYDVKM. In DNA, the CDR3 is TGTGCCAGCAGTCTGGGGACAGGGCGCAATCAGCCCCAGCATTTT. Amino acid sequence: CASSLGTGRNQPQHF.

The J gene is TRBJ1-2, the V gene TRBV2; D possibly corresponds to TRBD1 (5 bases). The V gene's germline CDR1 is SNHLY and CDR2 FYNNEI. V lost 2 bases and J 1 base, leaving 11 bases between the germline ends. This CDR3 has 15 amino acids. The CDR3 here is CASSESGGSNYGYTF. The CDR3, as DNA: TGTGCCAGCAGTGAATCGGGGGGGAGTAACTATGGCTACACCTTC.

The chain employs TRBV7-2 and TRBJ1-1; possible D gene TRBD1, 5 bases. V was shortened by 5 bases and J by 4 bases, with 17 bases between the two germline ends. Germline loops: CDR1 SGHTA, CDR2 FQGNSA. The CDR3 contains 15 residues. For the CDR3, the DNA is TGTGCCAGCAGCCTACTTGGGGCAGGGAGCACTGAAGCTTTCTTT. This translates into CASSLLGAGSTEAFF.

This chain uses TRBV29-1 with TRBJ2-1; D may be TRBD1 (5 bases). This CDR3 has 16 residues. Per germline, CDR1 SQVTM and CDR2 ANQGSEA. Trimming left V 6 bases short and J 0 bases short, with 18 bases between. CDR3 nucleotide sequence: TGCAGCGTGACAAGGGGCAGCGATAGCTCCTACAATGAGCAGTTCTTC. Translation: CSVTRGSDSSYNEQFF.

The CDR3 spells CACQTGSLDNEQFF. In DNA form, the CDR3 reads TGTGCCTGCCAGACAGGGAGTTTGGACAATGAGCAGTTCTTC. The chain combines TRBV30 with TRBJ2-1, with 7 bases identical to TRBD1. Looked up from germline, CDR1 is GTSNPN and CDR2 is SVGIG (reference sequence). The CDR3 covers 14 residues. Losses at the gene ends were 6 bases for V and 5 bases for J; bases not matched to a gene: 10.

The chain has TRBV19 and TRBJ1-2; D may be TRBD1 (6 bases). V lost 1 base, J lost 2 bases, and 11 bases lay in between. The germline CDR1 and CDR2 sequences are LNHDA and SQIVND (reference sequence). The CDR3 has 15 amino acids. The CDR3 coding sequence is TGTGCCAGTAGTATAGCTGGGGGGCGCAACTATGGCTACACCTTC. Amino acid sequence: CASSIAGGRNYGYTF.

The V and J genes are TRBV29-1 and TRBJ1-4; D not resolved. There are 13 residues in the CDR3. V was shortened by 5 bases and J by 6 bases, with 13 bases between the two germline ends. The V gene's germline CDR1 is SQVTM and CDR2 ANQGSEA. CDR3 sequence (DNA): TGCAGCGTTCACGGCATGAAGGATGAAAAACTGTTTTTT. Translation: CSVHGMKDEKLFF. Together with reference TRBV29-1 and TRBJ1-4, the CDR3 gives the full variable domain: SAVISQKPSRDICQRGTSLTIQCQVDSQVTMMFWYRQQPGQSLTLIATANQGSEATYESGFVIDKFPISRPNLTFSTLTVSNMSPEDSSIYLCSVHGMKDEKLFFGSGTQLSVL.

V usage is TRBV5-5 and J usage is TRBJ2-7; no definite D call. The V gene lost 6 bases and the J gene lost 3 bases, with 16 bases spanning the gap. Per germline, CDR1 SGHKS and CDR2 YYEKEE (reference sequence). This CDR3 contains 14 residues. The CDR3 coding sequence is TGTGCCAGCAACTGGCTCGGTAGGGACTACGAGCAGTACTTC. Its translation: CASNWLGRDYEQYF.

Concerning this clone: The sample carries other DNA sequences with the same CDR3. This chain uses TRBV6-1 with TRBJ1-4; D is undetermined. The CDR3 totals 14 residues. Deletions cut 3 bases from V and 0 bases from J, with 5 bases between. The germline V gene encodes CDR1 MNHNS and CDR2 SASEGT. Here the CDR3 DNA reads TGTGCCAGCAGTGACGCTGCAACTAATGAAAAACTGTTTTTT. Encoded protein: CASSDAATNEKLFF.

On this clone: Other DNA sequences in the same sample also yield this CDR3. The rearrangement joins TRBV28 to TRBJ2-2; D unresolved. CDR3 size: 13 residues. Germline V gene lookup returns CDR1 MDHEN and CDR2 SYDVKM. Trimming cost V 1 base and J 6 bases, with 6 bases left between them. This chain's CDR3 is CASSLLGAGELFF. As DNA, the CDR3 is TGTGCCAGCAGTTTATTGGGTGCCGGGGAGCTGTTTTTT.

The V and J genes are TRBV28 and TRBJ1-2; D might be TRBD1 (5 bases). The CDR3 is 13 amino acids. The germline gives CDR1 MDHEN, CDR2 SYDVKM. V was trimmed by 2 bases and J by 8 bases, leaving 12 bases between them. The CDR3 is CASSLRDPRGYTF. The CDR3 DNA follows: TGTGCCAGCAGTTTACGGGACCCTCGGGGCTACACCTTC.